The present TCR beta chain was sequenced within a study of response to subunit inactivated influenza vaccine. The CDR3 spans 16 residues. CDR1 DFQATT and CDR2 SNEGSKA come from the germline V gene (reference sequence). V dropped 3 bases and J dropped 4; count of bases not matched to a gene: 3. TCRdb reanalysed the RT-PCR reads using MiXCR and keeps one entry per CDR3 protein. The sample lists about half a million distinct CDR3 sequences; roughly 8.2% were seen once. The source of this sequence is a man aged 50 to 69 who received an inactivated influenza vaccine. The chain has TRBV20-1 and TRBJ2-1; 16 bases map to TRBD2. Sequenced material: PBMCs from blood, taken around 25 months after vaccination. The CDR3 region has the DNA TGCAGTGCTAGGGGGGGACTAGCGGGAGGGTACAATGAGCAGTTCTTC. It yields the protein CSARGGLAGGYNEQFF.